This T cell receptor beta chain was sequenced during a study of control samples from healthy donors and cancer patients. This CDR3 is built from 15 residues. Per germline, CDR1 MNHEY and CDR2 SVGAGI. Trimming shortened V by 6 bases and J by 1 base, and 14 bases separated the two germline ends. The repertoire was sequenced with immunoSEQ multiplex PCR; TCRdb's copy has only in-frame clones and lacks some. The data hold roughly 400,000 clones, with around nine tenths observed a single time. This chain joins TRBV6-5 and TRBJ2-3; D may be TRBD2 (5 bases). The source of this sequence is a man in his forties with head and neck cancer. Material for sequencing was PBMCs. In nucleotides, the CDR3 is TGTGCCAGCAGCGCTGGAGGCCTTGGCACAGATACGCAGTATTTT. This gives the protein CASSAGGLGTDTQYF.